The T cell receptor beta chain under discussion was sequenced for a study of cytomegalovirus exposure and HLA in healthy donors. Germline CDR1 and CDR2: SGHRS and YFSETQ. The CDR3 has 13 amino acids. Between the trimmed V and J ends, which lost 0 bases and 6 bases, there was a span of 7 bases. PCR employed 60 Vbeta and 13 Jbeta primers. Profiling relied on immunoSEQ multiplex PCR, and the TCRdb table lists in-frame clones only, not all of them. The data contain approximately 170,000 clones, 65% to 85% of them seen just once; the ten biggest clones take up approximately 2.4%. The TCR originated in a male donor in good health and CMV-seronegative. V usage is TRBV5-1 and J usage is TRBJ2-1, with D tentatively TRBD2 (5 bases). The specimen was PBMCs. In DNA, the CDR3 is TGCGCCAGCAGCTTGGATGAGGGCAATGAGCAGTTCTTC. This codes for CASSLDEGNEQFF.